Listed below are T cell receptor beta chains from one sample, sequenced in a study of read filtering for tumor transcriptome and immune sequencing. TCRdb recomputed calls from the reads with MiXCR, one row per CDR3 protein. Of approximately 61,000 distinct CDR3 sequences in the sample, under 20% are singletons; the top ten hold over 12%. Input material: a population of CD138-negative cells sorted from bone marrow. The receptors stem from a donor at least 40 years old with multiple myeloma. CDR3s include the opening cysteine and the closing phenylalanine or tryptophan. The D gene is left open where the match is weak. Part of the rows lack a size; the others show once, few, many or a class for expanded clones.

size	D	V	J	DNA	CDR3
once	NA	TRBV29-1	TRBJ2-2	TGCGGCATAACAGCGTCGTTGGACACCGGGGAGCTGTTTTTT	CGITASLDTGELFF
many	TRBD1	TRBV28	TRBJ1-1	TGTGCCAGCAGGAGACAGGGCGAGACTGAAGCTTTCTTT	CASRRQGETEAFF
many	TRBD2	TRBV20-1	TRBJ2-7	TGCAGTGCAAAGACTAGCGGGAGGGTTAGCTCCTACGAGCAGTACTTC	CSAKTSGRVSSYEQYF
many	NA	TRBV28	TRBJ2-7	TGTGCCAGCAGCCACTCTGCGGGGTACGAGCAGTACTTC	CASSHSAGYEQYF
NA	NA	TRBV30	TRBJ2-2	TGTGCCTGGACTGTACTTTACACCGGGGAGCTGTTTTTT	CAWTVLYTGELFF
NA	TRBD2	TRBV5-8	TRBJ2-7	TGTGCCAGCAGTTTTCCGACACCGGGACTAGCGGGGGGATCCTACGAGCAGTACTTC	CASSFPTPGLAGGSYEQYF
NA	NA	TRBV30	TRBJ1-6	TGTGCCTGGAGCTCACCCCGGGACGGGGGAAACTCACCCCTCCACTTT	CAWSSPRDGGNSPLHF
many	NA	TRBV7-9	TRBJ2-5	TGTGCCAGCAGCCCACCCTATGGGGACACCCCACAAGAGACCCAGTACTTC	CASSPPYGDTPQETQYF
few	NA	TRBV12-3/TRBV12-4	TRBJ1-1	TGTGCCAGCCGAGGGGCCGCAGTATCTGAAGCTTTCTTT	CASRGAAVSEAFF
NA	NA	TRBV20-1	TRBJ1-1	TGCAGTGCTGACTGGGGGGATGTTGAAGCTTTCTTT	CSADWGDVEAFF
many	TRBD1	TRBV29-1	TRBJ2-1	TGCAGCTCGTCAGGGACAGAGGGTCGACTCTCCTACAATGAGCAGTTCTTC	CSSSGTEGRLSYNEQFF
many	NA	TRBV20-1	TRBJ2-5	TGCAGTGCTACTAGGGGGGTCCAAGAGACCCAGTACTTC	CSATRGVQETQYF
many	NA	TRBV20-1	TRBJ2-3	TGCAGTGCTAGAGACCGGGCGTGGGCCCAAGATACGCAGTATTTT	CSARDRAWAQDTQYF
many	NA	TRBV7-6	TRBJ2-1	TGTGCCAGCAGCCCAACGGTCTGGGCGGAGGGGAACAATGAGCAGTTCTTC	CASSPTVWAEGNNEQFF
many	TRBD1	TRBV5-1	TRBJ2-5	TGCGCCAGCAGCTCGAGGACAGGGGGCATCGAGACCCAGTACTTC	CASSSRTGGIETQYF
many	NA	TRBV20-1	TRBJ2-4	TGCAGTGCTGTCCCGGGACACGTAGCCAAAAACATTCAGTACTTC	CSAVPGHVAKNIQYF
many	TRBD1	TRBV7-3	TRBJ2-3	TGTGCCAGTCAACAGGGGGCTAGCACAGATACGCAGTATTTT	CASQQGASTDTQYF
few	NA	TRBV28	TRBJ2-4	TGTGCCAGCAGTCCTCGGGTCAAAAACATTCAGTACTTC	CASSPRVKNIQYF
many	NA	TRBV10-3	TRBJ1-5	TGTGCCATCGGCAGGGGTAGCAATCAGCCCCAGCATTTT	CAIGRGSNQPQHF
NA	TRBD1	TRBV7-8	TRBJ2-1	TGTGCCAGCAGCCCCCGGGACAGGGGGGCCTACAATGAGCAGTTCTTC	CASSPRDRGAYNEQFF
many	NA	TRBV7-9	TRBJ2-3	TGTGCCAGCAGCAGGGGCGACGGAAGCACAGATACGCAGTATTTT	CASSRGDGSTDTQYF
many	TRBD1	TRBV28	TRBJ1-2	TGTGCCAGCAGTCGACAGGGCCGCTATGGCTACACCTTC	CASSRQGRYGYTF
many	TRBD2	TRBV10-2	TRBJ2-1	TGCGCCAGCAGTGAGCGGCTAGCGGGAGGGCGTTATGAGCAGTTCTTC	CASSERLAGGRYEQFF
many	NA	TRBV28	TRBJ1-4	TGTGCCAGCAGCCTAGCGGCACAGGGAGGCGAAAAACTGTTTTTT	CASSLAAQGGEKLFF
many	TRBD1	TRBV6-2/TRBV6-3	TRBJ2-7	TGTGCCAGCCTCCCGGCAAGGACAGGGATTTACGAGCAGTACTTC	CASLPARTGIYEQYF
few	NA	TRBV2	TRBJ2-7	TGTGCCAGCACCCAGGGGGGGCGAGGCGAGCAGTACTTC	CASTQGGRGEQYF
many	NA	TRBV20-1	TRBJ2-7	TGCAGTGCTAGGGGGAGTAGCGACTACGAGCAGTACTTC	CSARGSSDYEQYF
many	NA	TRBV10-3	TRBJ2-1	TGTGCCATCAGTGAGAAGGGGATCAATGAGCAGTTCTTC	CAISEKGINEQFF
many	NA	TRBV15	TRBJ2-1	TGTGCCACCAGCAGAGATGGAGGGGTCAATGAGCAGTTCTTC	CATSRDGGVNEQFF
many	NA	TRBV5-4	TRBJ1-4	TGTGCCAGCAGCTTGGCCAGTGAGGCTAATGAAAAACTGTTTTTT	CASSLASEANEKLFF
NA	NA	TRBV13	TRBJ1-5	TGTGCCAGCAGCTTAGGCGGACAAACAGATACGCAGCATTTT	CASSLGGQTDTQHF
many	TRBD2	TRBV11-1	TRBJ2-7	TGTGCCAGCAGCACCAGCCTAGCGGGAGCATACTACGAGCAGTACTTC	CASSTSLAGAYYEQYF
NA	NA	TRBV5-1	TRBJ2-7	TGCGCCAGCAGCTTGGACTCAGGGGGGAGCTCCTACGAGCAGTACTTC	CASSLDSGGSSYEQYF
many	NA	TRBV5-1	TRBJ2-2	TGTGCCTCTAGTAGGAGGACCGGGGAGCTGTTTTTT	CASSRRTGELFF
few	TRBD2	TRBV6-5	TRBJ2-7	TGTGCCAGCAGTTTCCCGAGCGGGGGGGACTACGAGCAGTACTTC	CASSFPSGGDYEQYF
many	TRBD1	TRBV10-1	TRBJ2-5	TGCGCCAGCAGCCGGACAGGGGGACAAGAGACCCAGTACTTC	CASSRTGGQETQYF
many	NA	TRBV5-1	TRBJ1-5	TGCGCCAGCAGCTTATCAGGGGACAATCAGCCCCAGCATTTT	CASSLSGDNQPQHF
few	NA	TRBV2	TRBJ1-5	TGTGCCAGCAGTGAAAGGGGCCGAGGCAGCAATCAGCCCCAGCATTTT	CASSERGRGSNQPQHF
many	TRBD1	TRBV5-1	TRBJ1-1	TGCGCCAGCAGCACACAGGGGAGGAACACTGAAGCTTTCTTT	CASSTQGRNTEAFF
NA	NA	TRBV20-1	TRBJ1-5	TGCAGTGCTAGAGATCGGAGGGCAGGGACAAATCAGCCCCAGCATTTT	CSARDRRAGTNQPQHF
many	NA	TRBV6-6	TRBJ2-1	TGTGCCAGCACCCAGGACGGCCTCGAGCAGTTCTTC	CASTQDGLEQFF
many	TRBD2	TRBV28	TRBJ2-3	TGTGCCAGCAGTTTGCCGACTAGCGGGAGAGGGGATTCAGATACGCAGTATTTT	CASSLPTSGRGDSDTQYF
many	TRBD2	TRBV7-9	TRBJ2-7	TGTGCCAGCAGCTTCCCGGGAGGCGAGCAGTACTTC	CASSFPGGEQYF
NA	TRBD1	TRBV14	TRBJ1-1	TGTGCCAGCAGCCGGTTTGGACAGGGACGGGACACTGAAGCTTTCTTT	CASSRFGQGRDTEAFF
few	TRBD1	TRBV7-8	TRBJ1-3	TGTGCCAGCAGCTTAATGCAGGGGGCAGGTGGAAACACCATATATTTT	CASSLMQGAGGNTIYF
many	NA	TRBV2	TRBJ2-5	TGTGCCAGCGGTTCCAGCGTTGGAGAGACCCAGTACTTC	CASGSSVGETQYF
NA	TRBD1	TRBV19	TRBJ2-7	TGTGCCAGTACCTGGGACAGAACCTACGAGCAGTACTTC	CASTWDRTYEQYF
many	TRBD2	TRBV24-1	TRBJ2-1	TGTGCCACCAGTGACCCACTAGCGGGATACTACAATGAGCAGTTCTTC	CATSDPLAGYYNEQFF
NA	NA	TRBV20-1	TRBJ2-2	TGCAGTGCTAGAGGCCAGGGGTACACCGGGGAGCTGTTTTTT	CSARGQGYTGELFF
few	NA	TRBV27	TRBJ1-5	TGTGCCAGCAGTATCGGACAAATCAATCAGCCCCAGCATTTT	CASSIGQINQPQHF
NA	NA	TRBV7-9	TRBJ1-2	TGTGCCAGCAGCTTAGGAGAGGGCCCCACCTATGGCTACACCTTC	CASSLGEGPTYGYTF
few	TRBD2	TRBV24-1	TRBJ2-2	TGTGCCACCAGTGACAAGCGGGAGGGCCCTTCCGGGGAGCTGTTTTTT	CATSDKREGPSGELFF
many	NA	TRBV7-2	TRBJ2-1	TGTGCCAGCAGCTTAGTGACGGGCACCTACAATGAGCAGTTCTTC	CASSLVTGTYNEQFF
once	TRBD1	TRBV7-9	TRBJ1-1	TGTGCCAGCAGCTTTAATCCAGGACAGGGGATAAACACTGAAGCTTTCTTT	CASSFNPGQGINTEAFF
few	NA	TRBV20-1	TRBJ2-3	TGCAGTGCGGGGCGGTCTCTCACAGATACGCAGTATTTT	CSAGRSLTDTQYF